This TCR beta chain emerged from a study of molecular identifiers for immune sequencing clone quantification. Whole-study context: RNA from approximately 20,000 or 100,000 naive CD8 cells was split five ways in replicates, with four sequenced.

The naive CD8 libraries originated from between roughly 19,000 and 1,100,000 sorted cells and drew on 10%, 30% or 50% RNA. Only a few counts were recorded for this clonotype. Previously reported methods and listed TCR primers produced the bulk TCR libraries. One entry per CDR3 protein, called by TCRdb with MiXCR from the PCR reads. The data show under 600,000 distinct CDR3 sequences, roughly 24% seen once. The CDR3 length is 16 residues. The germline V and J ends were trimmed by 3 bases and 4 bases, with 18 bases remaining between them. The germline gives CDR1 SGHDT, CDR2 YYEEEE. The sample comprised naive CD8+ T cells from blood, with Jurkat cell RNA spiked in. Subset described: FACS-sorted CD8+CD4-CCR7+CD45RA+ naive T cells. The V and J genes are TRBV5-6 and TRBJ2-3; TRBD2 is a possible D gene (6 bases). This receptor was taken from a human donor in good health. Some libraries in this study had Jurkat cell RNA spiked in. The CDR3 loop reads CASSSPTGVDPDTQYF. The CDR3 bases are TGTGCCAGCAGCTCACCCACGGGGGTTGACCCAGATACGCAGTATTTT.